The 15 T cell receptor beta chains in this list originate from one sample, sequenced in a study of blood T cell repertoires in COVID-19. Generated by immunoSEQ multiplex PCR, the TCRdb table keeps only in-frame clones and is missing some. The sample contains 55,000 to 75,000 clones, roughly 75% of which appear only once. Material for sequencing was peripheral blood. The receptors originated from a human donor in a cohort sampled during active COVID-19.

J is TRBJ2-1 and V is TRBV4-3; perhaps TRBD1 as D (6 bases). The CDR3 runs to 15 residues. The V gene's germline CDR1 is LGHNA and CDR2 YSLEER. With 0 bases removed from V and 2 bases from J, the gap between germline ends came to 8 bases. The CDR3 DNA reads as TGCGCCAGCAGCCAAGACAGGGGTCCCTACAATGAGCAGTTCTTC. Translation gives CASSQDRGPYNEQFF.

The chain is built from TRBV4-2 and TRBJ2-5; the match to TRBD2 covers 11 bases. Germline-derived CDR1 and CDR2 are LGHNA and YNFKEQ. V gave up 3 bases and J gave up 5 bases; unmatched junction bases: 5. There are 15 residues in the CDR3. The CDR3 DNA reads TGTGCCAGCAGCCAGTTAGCGGGAGGGTTGGAGACCCAGTACTTC. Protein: CASSQLAGGLETQYF.

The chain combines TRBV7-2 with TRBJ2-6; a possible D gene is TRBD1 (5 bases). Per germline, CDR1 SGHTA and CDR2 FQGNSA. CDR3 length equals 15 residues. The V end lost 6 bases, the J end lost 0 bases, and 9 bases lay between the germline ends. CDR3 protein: CASRLTVSGANVLTF. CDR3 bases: TGTGCCAGCAGGCTGACAGTCTCTGGGGCCAACGTCCTGACTTTC.

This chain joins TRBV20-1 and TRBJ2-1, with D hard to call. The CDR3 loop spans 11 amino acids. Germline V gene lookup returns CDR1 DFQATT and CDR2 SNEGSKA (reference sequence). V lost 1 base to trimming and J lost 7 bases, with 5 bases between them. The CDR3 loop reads CSARVVNEQFF. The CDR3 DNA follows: TGCAGTGCTAGAGTCGTAAATGAGCAGTTCTTC.

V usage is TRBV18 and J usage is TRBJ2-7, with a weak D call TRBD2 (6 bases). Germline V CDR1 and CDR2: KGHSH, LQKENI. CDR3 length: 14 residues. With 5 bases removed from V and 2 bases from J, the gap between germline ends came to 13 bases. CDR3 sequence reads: CASSVGSGAYEQYF. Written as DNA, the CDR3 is TGTGCCAGCTCAGTCGGGAGTGGGGCCTACGAGCAGTACTTC.

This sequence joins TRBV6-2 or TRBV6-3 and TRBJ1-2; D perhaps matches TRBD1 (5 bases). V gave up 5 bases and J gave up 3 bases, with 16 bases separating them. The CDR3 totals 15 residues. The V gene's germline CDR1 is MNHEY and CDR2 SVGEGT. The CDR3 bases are TGTGCCAGCAGTCCCCAGGAGGGGCGGTACTATGGCTACACCTTC. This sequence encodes CASSPQEGRYYGYTF.

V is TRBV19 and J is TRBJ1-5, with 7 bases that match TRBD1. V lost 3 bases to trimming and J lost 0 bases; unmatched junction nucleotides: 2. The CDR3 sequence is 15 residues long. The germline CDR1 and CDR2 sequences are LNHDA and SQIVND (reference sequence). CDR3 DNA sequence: TGTGCCAGTAGTATGACAGGGAATAGCAATCAGCCCCAGCATTTT. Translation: CASSMTGNSNQPQHF.

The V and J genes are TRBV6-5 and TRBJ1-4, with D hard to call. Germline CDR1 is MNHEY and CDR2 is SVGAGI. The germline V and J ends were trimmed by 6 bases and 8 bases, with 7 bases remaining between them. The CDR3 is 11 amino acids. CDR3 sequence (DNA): TGTGCCAGCAGACTAGAAGAAAAACTGTTTTTT. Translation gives CASRLEEKLFF.

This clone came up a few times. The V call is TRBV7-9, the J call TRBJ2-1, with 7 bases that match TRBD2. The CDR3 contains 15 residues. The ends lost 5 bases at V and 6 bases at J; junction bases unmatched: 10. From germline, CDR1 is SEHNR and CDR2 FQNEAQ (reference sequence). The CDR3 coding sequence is TGTGCCAGCAGCCCACCATGGCGGGAGATCAATGAGCAGTTCTTC. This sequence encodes CASSPPWREINEQFF.

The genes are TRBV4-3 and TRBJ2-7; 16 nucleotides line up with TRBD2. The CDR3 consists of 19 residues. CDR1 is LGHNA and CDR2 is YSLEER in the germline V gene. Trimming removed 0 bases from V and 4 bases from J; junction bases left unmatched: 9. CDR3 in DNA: TGCGCCAGCAGCCAAGATTCTCCGGGACTAGCGGGAGGGTATTACGAGCAGTACTTC. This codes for CASSQDSPGLAGGYYEQYF.

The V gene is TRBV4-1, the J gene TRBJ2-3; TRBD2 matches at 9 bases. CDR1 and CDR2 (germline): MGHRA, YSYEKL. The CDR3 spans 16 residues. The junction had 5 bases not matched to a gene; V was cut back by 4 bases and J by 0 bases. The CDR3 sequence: CASSPRLAESTDTQYF. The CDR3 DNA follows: TGCGCCAGCAGCCCTAGACTAGCGGAAAGCACAGATACGCAGTATTTT.

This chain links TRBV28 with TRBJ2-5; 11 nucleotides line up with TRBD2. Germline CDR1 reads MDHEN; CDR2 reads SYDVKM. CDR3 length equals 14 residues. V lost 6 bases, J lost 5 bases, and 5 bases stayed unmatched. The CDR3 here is CASSPLAGDETQYF. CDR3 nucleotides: TGTGCCAGCAGCCCACTAGCGGGAGATGAGACCCAGTACTTC.

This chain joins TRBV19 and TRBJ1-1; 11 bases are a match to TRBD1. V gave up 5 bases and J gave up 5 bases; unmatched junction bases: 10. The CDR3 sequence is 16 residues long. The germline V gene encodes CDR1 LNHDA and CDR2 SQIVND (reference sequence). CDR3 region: CASSSRDRGSRTEAFF. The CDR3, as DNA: TGTGCCAGTAGTTCACGGGACAGGGGGTCACGGACTGAAGCTTTCTTT.

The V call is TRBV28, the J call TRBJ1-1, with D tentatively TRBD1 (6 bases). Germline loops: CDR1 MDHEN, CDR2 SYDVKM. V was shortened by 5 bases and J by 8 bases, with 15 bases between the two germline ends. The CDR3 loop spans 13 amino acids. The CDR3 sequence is CASSRGGHPEAFF. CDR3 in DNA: TGTGCCAGCAGTCGCGGGGGACATCCCGAAGCTTTCTTT.

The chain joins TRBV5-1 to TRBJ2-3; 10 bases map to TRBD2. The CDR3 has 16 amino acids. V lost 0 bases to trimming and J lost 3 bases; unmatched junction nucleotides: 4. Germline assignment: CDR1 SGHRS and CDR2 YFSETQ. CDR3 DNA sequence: TGCGCCAGCAGCTTGGTGTCTAGCGGGAGAACAGATACGCAGTATTTT. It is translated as CASSLVSSGRTDTQYF.